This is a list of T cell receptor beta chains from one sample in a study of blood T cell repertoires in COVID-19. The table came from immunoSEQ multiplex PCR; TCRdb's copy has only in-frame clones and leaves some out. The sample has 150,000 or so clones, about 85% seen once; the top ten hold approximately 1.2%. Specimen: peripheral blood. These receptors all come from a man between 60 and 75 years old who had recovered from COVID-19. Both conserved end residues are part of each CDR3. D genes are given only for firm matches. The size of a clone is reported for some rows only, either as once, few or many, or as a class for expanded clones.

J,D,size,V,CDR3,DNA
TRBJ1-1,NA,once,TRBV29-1,CSVEDRSIAEAFF,TGCAGCGTTGAAGACAGGTCGATCGCTGAAGCTTTCTTT
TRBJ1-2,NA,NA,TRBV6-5,CASSYPGLGGYTF,TGTGCCAGCAGTTACCCAGGGCTTGGTGGCTACACCTTC
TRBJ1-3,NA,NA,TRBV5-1,CASSLATGSGNTIYF,TGCGCCAGCAGCTTGGCCACTGGCTCTGGAAACACCATATATTTT
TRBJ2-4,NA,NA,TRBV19,CASSIVGSGAGTIQYF,TGTGCCAGTAGTATAGTCGGGTCCGGCGCGGGAACCATTCAGTACTTC
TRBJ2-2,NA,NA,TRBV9,CASRGLRTSGELFF,TGTGCCAGCAGGGGACTCCGCACGTCCGGGGAGCTGTTTTTT
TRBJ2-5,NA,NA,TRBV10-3,CAISNNEDETQYF,TGTGCCATCAGCAACAATGAGGATGAGACCCAGTACTTC
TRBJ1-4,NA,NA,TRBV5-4,CASSNNRGGNEKLFF,TGTGCCAGCAGCAACAACCGGGGGGGAAATGAAAAACTGTTTTTT
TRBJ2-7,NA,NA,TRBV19,CASSMAGLSYEQYF,TGTGCCAGTAGTATGGCGGGCCTCTCCTACGAGCAGTACTTC
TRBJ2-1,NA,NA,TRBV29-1,CSVGNRGAYNEQFF,TGCAGCGTTGGTAATCGGGGGGCGTACAATGAGCAGTTCTTC
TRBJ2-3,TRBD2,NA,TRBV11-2,CASSLVATSGGVDTQYF,TGTGCCAGCAGCTTAGTAGCGACTAGCGGGGGGGTGGATACGCAGTATTTT
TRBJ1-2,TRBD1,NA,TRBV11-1,CASSQGGHGYTF,TGTGCCAGCAGCCAGGGGGGACATGGCTACACCTTC
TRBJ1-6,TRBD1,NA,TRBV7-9,CASSPPGQGGGNSPLHF,TGTGCCAGCAGCCCTCCGGGACAGGGAGGGGGTAATTCACCCCTCCACTTT
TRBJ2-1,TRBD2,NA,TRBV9,CASSLGLYNEQFF,TGTGCCAGCAGCTTGGGACTATACAATGAGCAGTTCTTC
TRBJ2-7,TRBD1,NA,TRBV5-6,CASSRTGSYEQYF,TGTGCCAGCAGCCGGACAGGCTCCTACGAGCAGTACTTC
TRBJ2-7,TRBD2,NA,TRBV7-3,CASSLSADPSGGYEQYF,TGTGCCAGCAGCTTAAGTGCCGACCCTAGCGGGGGCTACGAGCAGTACTTC
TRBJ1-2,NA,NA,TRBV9,CASTLGVNYGYTF,TGTGCCAGTACCCTCGGGGTAAATTATGGCTACACCTTC
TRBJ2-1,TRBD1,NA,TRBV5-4,CASSSTGSSYNEQFF,TGTGCCAGCAGCTCGACAGGGAGCTCCTACAATGAGCAGTTCTTC
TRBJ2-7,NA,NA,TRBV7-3,CASSQDGFGEQYF,TGTGCCAGCAGCCAAGACGGGTTCGGCGAGCAGTACTTC
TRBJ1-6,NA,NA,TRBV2,CASSEGQGNSPLHF,TGTGCCAGCAGTGAAGGCCAGGGGAATTCACCCCTCCACTTT
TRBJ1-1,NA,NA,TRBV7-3,CASSPTGFGTEAFF,TGTGCCAGCAGCCCAACAGGCTTTGGCACTGAAGCTTTCTTT
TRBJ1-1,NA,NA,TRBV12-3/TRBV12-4,CASSPSNTEAFF,TGTGCCAGCAGTCCTAGCAACACTGAAGCTTTCTTT
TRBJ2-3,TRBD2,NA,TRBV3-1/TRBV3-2,CASSLEGLAGGGTDTQYF,TGTGCCAGCAGCCTGGAGGGGCTAGCGGGGGGGGGCACAGATACGCAGTATTTT
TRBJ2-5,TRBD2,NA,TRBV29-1,CSVDLADLPETQYF,TGCAGCGTTGACCTAGCGGACCTTCCAGAGACCCAGTACTTC
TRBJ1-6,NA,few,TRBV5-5,CASSLIGGRSSYNSPLHF,TGTGCCAGCAGCTTGATAGGAGGCAGGAGCTCCTATAATTCACCCCTCCACTTT
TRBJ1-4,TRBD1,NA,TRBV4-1,CASSQVLGTGDEKLFF,TGCGCCAGCAGCCAAGTATTAGGGACAGGGGATGAAAAACTGTTTTTT
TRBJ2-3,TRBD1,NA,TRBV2,CASSEDRGRTDTQYF,TGTGCCAGCAGTGAGGACAGGGGGCGGACAGATACGCAGTATTTT
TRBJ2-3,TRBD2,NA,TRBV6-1,CASSELSGGATDTQYF,TGTGCCAGCAGTGAACTTAGCGGGGGGGCTACAGATACGCAGTATTTT
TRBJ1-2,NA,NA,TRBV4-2,CASSRLSGGTGPNGYTF,TGTGCCAGCAGCCGGTTAAGTGGAGGGACGGGCCCCAATGGCTACACCTTC
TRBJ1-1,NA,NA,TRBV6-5,CASSPSLGVRTEAFF,TGTGCCAGCAGCCCCAGCCTAGGGGTGAGGACTGAAGCTTTCTTT
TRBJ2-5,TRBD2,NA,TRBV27,CASSLYLAGGPETQYF,TGTGCCAGCAGTTTATACCTAGCGGGGGGCCCAGAGACCCAGTACTTC
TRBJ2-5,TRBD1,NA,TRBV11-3,CASSLGQGISETQYF,TGTGCCAGCAGCTTAGGACAGGGTATATCAGAGACCCAGTACTTC
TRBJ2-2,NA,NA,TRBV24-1,CATSEAGVEAGELFF,TGTGCCACCAGTGAGGCAGGGGTAGAGGCCGGGGAGCTGTTTTTT
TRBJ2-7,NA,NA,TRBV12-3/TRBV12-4,CASSFTGGEQYF,TGTGCCAGCAGTTTTACCGGGGGCGAGCAGTACTTC
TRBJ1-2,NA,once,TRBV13,CASSLGQGSQGYTF,TGTGCCAGCAGCTTAGGACAGGGTAGTCAAGGCTACACCTTC
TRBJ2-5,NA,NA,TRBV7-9,CASSTGRYQETQYF,TGTGCCAGCAGCACGGGGAGGTACCAAGAGACCCAGTACTTC
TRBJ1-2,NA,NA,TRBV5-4,CASSNDETGPLSYGYTF,TGTGCCAGCAGCAACGATGAGACAGGACCCCTTTCGTATGGCTACACCTTC
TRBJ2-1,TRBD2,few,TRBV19,CASSMLASGGIWFKQFF,TGTGCCAGTAGTATGTTGGCTAGCGGGGGAATTTGGTTTAAGCAGTTCTTC
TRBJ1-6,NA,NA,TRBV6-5,CASSYDTGGDSPLHF,TGTGCCAGCAGTTACGATACGGGGGGCGATTCACCCCTCCACTTT
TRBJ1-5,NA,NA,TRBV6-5,CASSLWGGQPQHF,TGTGCCAGCAGCCTGTGGGGAGGACAGCCCCAGCATTTT
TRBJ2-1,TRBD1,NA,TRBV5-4,CASSLKQGVYNEQFF,TGTGCCAGCAGCTTAAAACAGGGGGTTTACAATGAGCAGTTCTTC
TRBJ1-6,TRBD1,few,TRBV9,CASSSGTANNSPLHF,TGTGCCAGCAGCTCCGGGACAGCAAATAATTCACCCCTCCACTTT
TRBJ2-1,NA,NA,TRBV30,CAWSTRSSYNEQFF,TGTGCCTGGAGTACGCGGAGCTCCTACAATGAGCAGTTCTTC
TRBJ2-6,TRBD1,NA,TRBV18,CASSPIGQVSSGANVLTF,TGTGCCAGCTCACCCATCGGACAGGTCAGCTCTGGGGCCAACGTCCTGACTTTC
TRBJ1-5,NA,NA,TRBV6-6,CASSRRRESNQPQHF,TGTGCCAGCAGCCGACGACGGGAAAGCAATCAGCCCCAGCATTTT
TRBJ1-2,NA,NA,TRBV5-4,CASSLDSNYGYTF,TGTGCCAGCAGCTTAGACAGTAACTATGGCTACACCTTC
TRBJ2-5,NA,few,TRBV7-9,CASSSLLGGGDETQYF,TGTGCCAGCAGCTCACTATTAGGGGGGGGAGACGAGACCCAGTACTTC
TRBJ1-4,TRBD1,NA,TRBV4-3,CASSHGDRRATNEKLFF,TGCGCCAGCAGCCACGGGGACAGGAGGGCAACTAATGAAAAACTGTTTTTT
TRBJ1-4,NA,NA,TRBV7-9,CASSLEGSDEKLFF,TGTGCCAGCAGCCTAGAGGGGTCGGATGAAAAACTGTTTTTT
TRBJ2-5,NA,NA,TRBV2,CASTLQGPQETQYF,TGTGCCAGCACCCTTCAGGGGCCCCAAGAGACCCAGTACTTC
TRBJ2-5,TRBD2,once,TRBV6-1,CASSEGSGGTETQYF,TGTGCCAGCAGTGAGGGGAGCGGGGGGACTGAGACCCAGTACTTC
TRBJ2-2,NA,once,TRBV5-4,CASSPSREFTGELFF,TGTGCCAGCAGCCCATCGAGGGAATTTACCGGGGAGCTGTTTTTT
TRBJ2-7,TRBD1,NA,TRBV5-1,CASSLGGTGNHEQYF,TGCGCCAGCAGCTTGGGCGGGACAGGGAACCACGAGCAGTACTTC
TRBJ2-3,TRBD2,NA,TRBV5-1,CASSLAAIAGGTDTQYF,TGCGCCAGCAGCTTGGCCGCCATAGCGGGTGGCACAGATACGCAGTATTTT